Presented here are 27 T cell receptor beta chains from one specimen sequenced in a study of shared clonotypes between healthy human individuals. The method was immunoSEQ multiplex PCR; TCRdb's version includes in-frame clones alone and lacks a portion of them. The table records 2 million to 2.5 million clones, around 92% of them present only once. Specimen: naive CD4+ T cells from PBMCs. The sample's subset: CD45RA+ positively selected. The receptors originated from a man aged 18 to 35 in good health. Some clones in this sample may be carry-over from other donors' samples.

The genes are TRBV6-1 and TRBJ1-4; TRBD1 is a possible D gene (5 bases). Germline V CDR1 and CDR2: MNHNS, SASEGT. The CDR3 sequence is 15 residues long. Trimming pared 7 bases from V and 2 bases from J, leaving 14 bases between. CDR3 residues: CASNSRGRTNEKLFF. The CDR3 DNA reads TGTGCCAGCAACTCGCGGGGACGGACTAATGAAAAACTGTTTTTT.

This chain joins TRBV9 and TRBJ2-7, with 8 bases matching TRBD2. The CDR3 is 15 residues long. V was clipped by 1 base and J by 4 bases; unmatched bases: 7. The V gene's germline CDR1 is SGDLS and CDR2 YYNGEE. The CDR3 coding sequence is TGTGCCAGCAGCGTAACAGATCGGGAGGGGTACGAGCAGTACTTC. Protein: CASSVTDREGYEQYF.

The chain links TRBV28 to TRBJ1-4; the D is unclear. In germline, CDR1 is MDHEN, CDR2 SYDVKM. Trimming cost V 1 base and J 7 bases, with 10 bases left between them. The CDR3 covers 14 residues. The CDR3 region is CASSLSAAGEKLFF. DNA of the CDR3: TGTGCCAGCAGTTTATCGGCGGCGGGTGAAAAACTGTTTTTT. Combining the CDR3 with reference TRBV28 and TRBJ1-4 gives the whole variable domain DVKVTQSSRYLVKRTGEKVFLECVQDMDHENMFWYRQDPGLGLRLIYFSYDVKMKEKGDIPEGYSVSREKKERFSLILESASTNQTSMYLCASSLSAAGEKLFFGSGTQLSVL.

The chain is built from TRBV6-5 and TRBJ2-3; 12 bases match TRBD2. J was trimmed by 4 bases and V by 2 bases; bases with no gene match: 4. The CDR3 sequence is 16 residues long. Germline values: CDR1 MNHEY, CDR2 SVGAGI. The CDR3: CASSYGLAGFSDTQYF. The CDR3 nucleotides read TGTGCCAGCAGTTACGGACTAGCGGGATTCTCAGATACGCAGTATTTT.

J is TRBJ2-7 and V is TRBV28; 10 bases are shared with TRBD2. Germline V gives CDR1 MDHEN, CDR2 SYDVKM. The CDR3 is 16 residues long. J lost 5 bases, V lost 5 bases, and 12 bases had no gene match. CDR3 loop: CASSVQASGSGHEQYF. The CDR3 DNA sequence: TGTGCCAGCAGTGTCCAAGCTAGCGGGAGTGGGCACGAGCAGTACTTC.

The chain combines TRBV29-1 with TRBJ1-3, with D hard to call. Trimming removed 4 bases at V and 4 bases at J, with 14 bases between. CDR1 and CDR2 (germline): SQVTM, ANQGSEA. CDR3 size: 14 residues. Written as DNA, the CDR3 is TGCAGCGTTGTTAAGGTTAGCGACGGAAACACCATATATTTT. Translated, it gives CSVVKVSDGNTIYF.

The J gene is TRBJ1-4, the V gene TRBV7-6; 7 bases line up with TRBD1. The V and J ends lost 8 bases and 0 bases, in that order; junction bases with no gene match: 9. The CDR3 is 16 residues long. Germline V gene sequence: CDR1 SGHVS, CDR2 FNYEAQ. This chain's CDR3 is CASGGGGQATNEKLFF. As DNA, the CDR3 is TGTGCCAGCGGAGGAGGGGGCCAGGCAACTAATGAAAAACTGTTTTTT.

The chain uses TRBV2 and TRBJ2-7; 8 positions match TRBD1. The germline V gene encodes CDR1 SNHLY and CDR2 FYNNEI. The junction had 7 bases not matched to a gene; V was cut back by 7 bases and J by 5 bases. The CDR3 consists of 13 residues. In nucleotides, the CDR3 is TGTGCCAGCAATAAGGACAGGGACCACGAGCAGTACTTC. Translating it yields CASNKDRDHEQYF.

This chain joins TRBV11-3 and TRBJ2-3; D may be TRBD1 or TRBD2 (5 bases each). The CDR3 covers 13 residues. Trimming pared 5 bases from V and 5 bases from J, leaving 11 bases between. Per the germline V gene, CDR1 is SGHNT and CDR2 is YENEEA. CDR3 region: CASSRRDQDTQYF. As DNA, the CDR3 is TGTGCCAGCAGCCGCCGGGACCAAGATACGCAGTATTTT.

The gene calls are TRBV18 and TRBJ2-2; perhaps TRBD2 as D (6 bases). This CDR3 region has 16 residues. Trimming pared 4 bases from V and 2 bases from J, leaving 14 bases between. The germline CDR1 and CDR2 sequences are KGHSH and LQKENI. CDR3 region: CASSQSGLSNTGELFF. CDR3 bases: TGTGCCAGCTCACAATCGGGACTTTCAAACACCGGGGAGCTGTTTTTT. Complete variable domain (other parts from reference TRBV18 and TRBJ2-2): NAGVMQNPRHLVRRRGQEARLRCSPMKGHSHVYWYRQLPEEGLKFMVYLQKENIIDESGMPKERFSAEFPKEGPSILRIQQVVRGDSAAYFCASSQSGLSNTGELFFGEGSRLTVL.

The J gene is TRBJ2-7, the V gene TRBV5-6; D ambiguous. This CDR3 region has 14 residues. The germline V gene encodes CDR1 SGHDT and CDR2 YYEEEE. V lost 5 bases, J lost 0 bases, and 12 bases lay in between. This CDR3 is CASSSMRSSYEQYF. The CDR3 nucleotides are TGTGCCAGCAGTAGTATGAGGAGCTCCTACGAGCAGTACTTC.

About this clone: Other DNA variants within this sample encode the same CDR3. V gene TRBV5-1 combines with J gene TRBJ1-4, with D tentatively TRBD1 (5 bases). The CDR3 is 15 amino acids. V lost 1 base and J lost 2, with 9 bases in between. The germline V gene encodes CDR1 SGHRS and CDR2 YFSETQ. The CDR3 coding sequence is TGCGCCAGCAGCTTGCAGGGATCGACTAATGAAAAACTGTTTTTT. It translates to CASSLQGSTNEKLFF.

This clone was observed a handful of times. The chain carries TRBV5-1 and TRBJ1-1; D not certain. This CDR3 has 16 amino acids. The germline CDR1 and CDR2 sequences are SGHRS and YFSETQ. V lost 2 bases and J 0 bases, leaving 14 bases between the germline ends. This chain's CDR3 is CASSFGGIGLNTEAFF. CDR3 bases: TGCGCCAGCAGCTTTGGAGGGATCGGTCTGAACACTGAAGCTTTCTTT.

The chain couples TRBV27 to TRBJ1-1; 11 positions agree with TRBD1. From germline, CDR1 is MNHEY and CDR2 SMNVEV (reference sequence). Trimming removed 5 bases from V and 5 bases from J; junction bases left unmatched: 13. This CDR3 contains 17 residues. The CDR3 nucleotides are TGTGCCAGCAGTCCACCCGGGACAGGGGGAGGGTGGACTGAAGCTTTCTTT. Its translation is CASSPPGTGGGWTEAFF.

V is TRBV5-6 and J is TRBJ2-1; D perhaps matches TRBD2 (6 bases). This CDR3 contains 16 residues. With 6 bases removed from V and 5 bases from J, the gap between germline ends came to 21 bases. Per germline, CDR1 SGHDT and CDR2 YYEEEE. This chain's CDR3 is CASTTEWGTGDNEQFF. The DNA for the CDR3 is TGTGCCAGCACCACGGAGTGGGGGACGGGAGACAATGAGCAGTTCTTC.

Comment on this clone: The same CDR3 arises from other DNA sequences in this sample as well. The DNA for the CDR3 is TGTGCCAGCAGCTTAGGGACTAGCGGGAGTGAGCAGTTCTTC. Its protein product is CASSLGTSGSEQFF. The J gene is TRBJ2-1, the V gene TRBV7-3; 14 bases align to TRBD2. Trimming took 2 bases from V and 9 from J; bases not matched to a gene: 0. This CDR3 contains 14 residues. The germline gives CDR1 SGHTA, CDR2 FQGTGA.

A word on this clone: This same CDR3 is encoded by further DNA sequences in the sample. V and J are TRBV27 and TRBJ1-3, with D possibly matching TRBD1 (6 bases). There are 14 residues in the CDR3. CDR1 is MNHEY, CDR2 SMNVEV, per germline (reference sequence). Trimming stripped 3 bases from V and 0 bases from J, with 6 bases between. The CDR3 nucleotides read TGTGCCAGCAGTTTGACAGGCTCTGGAAACACCATATATTTT. Protein product: CASSLTGSGNTIYF.

A remark on this clone: The same CDR3 also results from other DNA sequences found in this sample. The chain is built from TRBV18 and TRBJ2-3; D gene ambiguous. Germline V CDR1 and CDR2: KGHSH, LQKENI. V shed 1 base and J shed 5 bases, with 4 bases lying between them. The CDR3 sequence is 12 residues long. CDR3 sequence reads: CASSPREDTQYF. CDR3 nucleotides: TGTGCCAGCTCACCACGAGAAGATACGCAGTATTTT.

The chain employs TRBV7-2 and TRBJ2-7; D gene ambiguous. V was pared by 6 bases and J by 1 base, with 13 bases between. This CDR3 has 14 amino acids. The V gene's germline CDR1 is SGHTA and CDR2 FQGNSA. This chain's CDR3 is CASSFVGVSYEQYF. CDR3 coding DNA: TGTGCCAGCAGTTTTGTCGGTGTTTCCTACGAGCAGTACTTC.

Details on this clone: The sample has other DNA sequences that encode this CDR3 too. The J gene is TRBJ2-3, the V gene TRBV18; no definite D call. Germline V CDR1 and CDR2: KGHSH, LQKENI. The CDR3 covers 14 residues. V was shortened by 6 bases and J by 0 bases, with 10 bases between the two germline ends. The CDR3 reads CASSAPSSTDTQYF. The CDR3 nucleotides read TGTGCCAGCTCGGCACCCTCTAGCACAGATACGCAGTATTTT.

The CDR3 DNA follows: TGCGCCAGCAGCGGAATCGGGGTTAGGAACACTGAAGCTTTCTTT. Protein product: CASSGIGVRNTEAFF. The chain couples TRBV5-1 to TRBJ1-1, with no clear D. The germline CDR1 and CDR2 sequences are SGHRS and YFSETQ. This CDR3 contains 15 residues. V lost 4 bases, J lost 1 base, and 14 bases lay in between.

Turning to this clone: Other DNA sequences in this sample translate to the same CDR3. J is TRBJ2-3 and V is TRBV6-5; either TRBD1 or TRBD2 may fit D (6 bases each). The CDR3 is made up of 13 amino acids. V dropped 4 bases and J dropped 4 bases, with 9 bases sitting between them. Germline loops: CDR1 MNHEY, CDR2 SVGAGI. CDR3 loop: CASSFGGPDTQYF. CDR3 in DNA: TGTGCCAGCAGTTTCGGGGGCCCAGATACGCAGTATTTT.

The CDR3 reads CASAAREPLDPRNEQFF. The CDR3 DNA sequence: TGTGCCAGCGCCGCCCGGGAACCCCTCGACCCGCGCAATGAGCAGTTCTTC. The V call is TRBV19, the J call TRBJ2-1; D is possibly TRBD2 (5 bases). CDR1 and CDR2 from the germline V gene are LNHDA and SQIVND (reference sequence). This CDR3 is 17 amino acids long. Trimming shortened V by 9 bases and J by 6 bases, and 27 bases separated the two germline ends.

This clone has a single count. J is TRBJ1-2 and V is TRBV4-3, with 7 bases lining up with TRBD1. The V gene's germline CDR1 is LGHNA and CDR2 YSLEER. The CDR3 length is 15 residues. The J segment lost 0 bases and the V segment lost 4 bases, leaving 5 bases of the junction unmatched. The CDR3 spells CASSRRDRANYGYTF. CDR3 DNA sequence: TGCGCCAGCAGCCGCCGGGACAGAGCTAACTATGGCTACACCTTC.

As to this clone: This same CDR3 is encoded by further DNA sequences in the sample. The rearrangement uses TRBV9 and TRBJ2-7, with 8 bases identical to TRBD2. There are 14 residues in the CDR3. The germline V gene encodes CDR1 SGDLS and CDR2 YYNGEE. With 1 base clipped from V and 1 base from J, the junction kept 1 base outside the gene matches. The DNA of the CDR3 is TGTGCCAGCAGCGTATCGGGGGGGTCCTACGAGCAGTACTTC. Translating it yields CASSVSGGSYEQYF.

V and J are TRBV25-1 and TRBJ1-3; D gene ambiguous. The CDR3 has 12 amino acids. V lost 3 bases, J lost 4 bases, and 4 bases lay in between. Per the germline V gene, CDR1 is MGHDK and CDR2 is SYGVNS. DNA of the CDR3: TGTGCCAGCAGTGATGGGGGAAACACCATATATTTT. It encodes CASSDGGNTIYF.

The V and J genes are TRBV11-2 and TRBJ2-2; D is perhaps TRBD1 or TRBD2 (5 bases each). Germline lookup yields CDR1 SGHAT and CDR2 FQNNGV. This CDR3 comprises 11 residues. Trimming left V 8 bases short and J 7 bases short, with 8 bases between. Written as DNA, the CDR3 is TGTGCCAGCCGGGGCTACGGGGAGCTGTTTTTT. Its translation is CASRGYGELFF.